This TCR beta chain was captured in a study of cytomegalovirus exposure and HLA in healthy donors. The PCR made use of 60 Vbeta and 13 Jbeta primers. Assay: immunoSEQ multiplex PCR; the TCRdb copy retains only in-frame clones and omits some. In the table there are about 230,000 clones, 77% of which are singletons. Study findings and constraints: The study labeled 150 or so TCR beta chains cytomegalovirus-associated.

This clone was recorded a few times. Its cognate antigen is unknown. V lost 5 bases, J lost 6 bases, and 14 bases lay in between. The V gene's germline CDR1 is MNHEY and CDR2 SVGAGI. The CDR3 has 14 residues. The source of this sequence is an older woman in good health and CMV-seropositive. V is TRBV6-5 and J is TRBJ1-5, with D tentatively TRBD1 (5 bases). The sample taken for sequencing was PBMCs. The CDR3 region has the DNA TGTGCCAGCAGTCTACGAATGGGGGGTCAGCCCCAGCATTTT. It is translated as CASSLRMGGQPQHF.